The 9 T cell receptor beta chains listed next were all sequenced from one sample in a study of siplizumab effects on memory and regulatory T cells. Assay: immunoSEQ multiplex PCR; the TCRdb copy retains only in-frame clones and omits some. The data hold nearly 85,000 clones, with 85% to 95% observed a single time. The sequenced sample consisted of CD8+ T cells sorted from blood. These receptors originate from a human donor in good health.

The V gene is TRBV5-1, the J gene TRBJ2-5; possible D gene TRBD1, 5 bases. V was cut by 3 bases and J by 1 base, with 13 bases left in between. The germline V gene has CDR1 SGHRS and CDR2 YFSETQ. The CDR3 totals 15 residues. In nucleotides, the CDR3 is TGCGCCAGCAGCTGGGAAGTACAGGTCCAAGAGACCCAGTACTTC. Its translation: CASSWEVQVQETQYF.

The gene calls are TRBV29-1 and TRBJ2-1, with 8 bases fitting TRBD1. Per the germline V gene, CDR1 is SQVTM and CDR2 is ANQGSEA. The CDR3 runs 14 residues. V dropped 7 bases and J dropped 2; count of bases not matched to a gene: 7. The CDR3 region is CSGAGGETYNEQFF. The CDR3 DNA sequence: TGCAGCGGAGCAGGGGGCGAGACCTACAATGAGCAGTTCTTC.

This chain joins TRBV7-3 and TRBJ2-7; perhaps TRBD1 as D (6 bases). Germline CDR1 is SGHTA and CDR2 is FQGTGA. This CDR3 comprises 14 residues. Trimming stripped 0 bases from V and 0 bases from J, with 6 bases between. The CDR3 nucleotides are TGTGCCAGCAGCTTAACAGGGGGCTCCTACGAGCAGTACTTC. This codes for CASSLTGGSYEQYF.

The gene calls are TRBV6-5 and TRBJ1-2; 8 bases match TRBD1. The trim removed 5 bases at V and 4 bases at J, leaving 6 bases unmatched. Germline V CDR1 and CDR2: MNHEY, SVGAGI. This CDR3 contains 14 residues. This chain's CDR3 is CASSLGQGAYGYTF. The CDR3 DNA reads as TGTGCCAGCAGTCTAGGACAGGGTGCCTATGGCTACACCTTC.

V is TRBV30 and J is TRBJ2-7; the D is unclear. The CDR3 runs to 10 residues. The V end was cut by 0 bases, the J end by 6 bases, with 3 bases between. CDR1 and CDR2 (germline): GTSNPN, SVGIG (reference sequence). The CDR3 loop reads CAWSVGEQYF. The CDR3, as DNA: TGTGCCTGGAGTGTAGGCGAGCAGTACTTC.

The V gene is TRBV15, the J gene TRBJ2-7; maybe TRBD2 (6 bases). Trimming cost V 5 bases and J 0 bases, with 11 bases left between them. The CDR3 consists of 14 residues. Germline CDR1 and CDR2: LNHNV and YYDKDF (reference sequence). The CDR3 DNA reads TGTGCCACCAGCGGGGGTAGCGGCTCCTACGAGCAGTACTTC. Its translation is CATSGGSGSYEQYF.

In nucleotides, the CDR3 is TGCGCCAGCAGCTTGGTATCCGACAAATCCTACGAGCAGTACTTC. It translates to CASSLVSDKSYEQYF. The gene calls are TRBV5-1 and TRBJ2-7; D not resolved. CDR3 length equals 15 residues. The germline V gene encodes CDR1 SGHRS and CDR2 YFSETQ. V was shortened by 0 bases and J by 1 base, with 11 bases between the two germline ends.

This clone appeared once. V and J are TRBV7-2 and TRBJ2-7; D uncertain. V shed 1 base and J shed 0 bases, with 10 bases lying between them. The CDR3 covers 15 residues. Germline V lookup: CDR1 SGHTA, CDR2 FQGNSA. Written as DNA, the CDR3 is TGTGCCAGCAGCTTAGAGGCTACCTCCTCCTACGAGCAGTACTTC. Translated: CASSLEATSSYEQYF. Variable domain in full (rest from reference TRBV7-2 and TRBJ2-7): GAGVSQSPSNKVTEKGKDVELRCDPISGHTALYWYRQSLGQGLEFLIYFQGNSAPDKSGLPSDRFSAERTGGSVSTLTIQRTQQEDSAVYLCASSLEATSSYEQYFGPGTRLTVT.

The V gene is TRBV2, the J gene TRBJ1-3; D not certain. The ends were cut back, 2 bases at V and 2 bases at J, with 10 bases in the middle. Per the germline V gene, CDR1 is SNHLY and CDR2 is FYNNEI. The CDR3 runs to 15 residues. DNA for the CDR3: TGTGCCAGCAGTGAAAATGTAAACCCTGGAAACACCATATATTTT. Translation gives CASSENVNPGNTIYF.